The 13 T cell receptor beta chains below all came from one sample that was sequenced in a study of T cell responses to AZD1222 COVID-19 vaccine (dated by TCRdb to the early 2020s). The library was prepared using the immunoSEQ multiplex PCR assay. TCRdb provides this immuneACCESS table in a form limited to in-frame rearrangements. Some clones are lacking; in checked studies, under half of them reflect an unresolved V gene, and why the rest are absent is not known. The sample includes around 160,000 clones, with about nine tenths observed a single time. Around 5.5% of the sample belongs to the ten largest clones. According to the study, the label for this sample's time point signals: baseline before first vaccination. The sample here was peripheral blood, taken on day 0 of AZD1222 vaccination. These receptors all come from an adult in good health.

This clone was recorded a few times. This chain links TRBV29-1 with TRBJ2-7; D is possibly TRBD1 or TRBD2 (5 bases each). Trimming shortened V by 5 bases and J by 5 bases, and 13 bases separated the two germline ends. This CDR3 is built from 12 residues. The germline V gene has CDR1 SQVTM and CDR2 ANQGSEA. The CDR3 sequence: CSVMGVLDEQYF. CDR3 DNA sequence: TGCAGCGTTATGGGGGTCCTGGACGAGCAGTACTTC.

This clone was picked up one time. The chain couples TRBV24-1 to TRBJ2-3, with D unresolved. The V gene lost 3 bases and the J gene lost 7 bases, with 10 bases spanning the gap. Germline CDR1 and CDR2: KGHDR and SFDVKD. CDR3 size: 13 residues. The CDR3 bases are TGTGCCACCAGTGATACTGGAAGGAATACGCAGTATTTT. As protein: CATSDTGRNTQYF.

The gene calls are TRBV19 and TRBJ1-1; D unclear. Germline V gene lookup returns CDR1 LNHDA and CDR2 SQIVND (reference sequence). The CDR3 consists of 13 residues. Trimming took 4 bases from V and 1 from J, leaving 7 bases between them. CDR3 residues: CASSRTQNTEAFF. The CDR3 DNA sequence: TGTGCCAGTAGTAGGACCCAGAACACTGAAGCTTTCTTT.

The V gene is TRBV9, the J gene TRBJ2-1; D unclear. V lost 0 bases and J 10 bases, leaving 11 bases between the germline ends. There are 13 residues in the CDR3. Germline CDR1 reads SGDLS; CDR2 reads YYNGEE. The CDR3 loop reads CASSVAPSKEQFF. The CDR3 region has the DNA TGTGCCAGCAGCGTAGCCCCAAGCAAAGAGCAGTTCTTC.

This clone was counted between two and nine times. The rearrangement uses TRBV6-2 or TRBV6-3 and TRBJ2-2; a possible D gene is TRBD1 (6 bases). Germline-derived CDR1 and CDR2 are MNHEY and SVGEGT. CDR3 size: 14 residues. Trimming cost V 4 bases and J 3 bases, with 9 bases left between them. CDR3 bases: TGTGCCAGCAGTTCGGGACAACACACCGGGGAGCTGTTTTTT. Protein: CASSSGQHTGELFF.

V usage is TRBV4-3 and J usage is TRBJ2-7; no reliable D call. Germline V CDR1 and CDR2: LGHNA, YSLEER. There are 11 residues in the CDR3. V gave up 1 base and J gave up 6 bases, with 4 bases separating them. CDR3 region: CASSQGSEQYF. The CDR3 nucleotides are TGCGCCAGCAGCCAAGGTTCCGAGCAGTACTTC.

The V call is TRBV28, the J call TRBJ1-4; 7 bases agree with TRBD1. This CDR3 has 14 residues. V dropped 8 bases and J dropped 0; count of bases not matched to a gene: 3. Germline lookup yields CDR1 MDHEN and CDR2 SYDVKM. The CDR3 coding sequence is TGTGCCAGCCGAACAGGGGCAACTAATGAAAAACTGTTTTTT. Protein sequence: CASRTGATNEKLFF. Using reference TRBV28 and TRBJ1-4 for the parts outside the CDR3, the full variable domain is DVKVTQSSRYLVKRTGEKVFLECVQDMDHENMFWYRQDPGLGLRLIYFSYDVKMKEKGDIPEGYSVSREKKERFSLILESASTNQTSMYLCASRTGATNEKLFFGSGTQLSVL.

The CDR3 region is CSASREVNTGELFF. As DNA, the CDR3 is TGCAGTGCTAGTCGTGAGGTGAACACCGGGGAGCTGTTTTTT. The V call is TRBV20-1, the J call TRBJ2-2; D gene unclear. The CDR3 totals 14 residues. Per the germline V gene, CDR1 is DFQATT and CDR2 is SNEGSKA (reference sequence). Trimming left V 3 bases short and J 1 base short, with 9 bases between.

The chain carries TRBV2 and TRBJ1-1; no firm D call. Trimming shortened V by 4 bases and J by 1 base, and 13 bases separated the two germline ends. The CDR3 contains 15 residues. Germline CDR1 is SNHLY and CDR2 is FYNNEI. The CDR3 coding sequence is TGTGCCAGCAGTGGACTTCCAGGTCCGAACACTGAAGCTTTCTTT. It specifies CASSGLPGPNTEAFF. Full variable domain (outside the CDR3, taken from reference TRBV2 and TRBJ1-1): EPEVTQTPSHQVTQMGQEVILRCVPISNHLYFYWYRQILGQKVEFLVSFYNNEISEKSEIFDDQFSVERPDGSNFTLKIRSTKLEDSAMYFCASSGLPGPNTEAFFGQGTRLTVV.

V and J are TRBV28 and TRBJ2-7; D remains unclear. Germline CDR1 is MDHEN and CDR2 is SYDVKM. Deletions cut 4 bases from V and 6 bases from J, with 7 bases between. CDR3 length equals 11 residues. Written as DNA, the CDR3 is TGTGCCAGCAGTTCTAACTCCGAGCAGTACTTC. Translating gives CASSSNSEQYF.

The chain couples TRBV28 to TRBJ2-7; D possibly corresponds to TRBD2 (6 bases). Per the germline V gene, CDR1 is MDHEN and CDR2 is SYDVKM. CDR3 length equals 14 residues. Trimming left V 2 bases short and J 2 bases short, with 10 bases between. The CDR3: CASSLPAGTYEQYF. The CDR3 DNA is TGTGCCAGCAGTTTACCAGCGGGCACCTACGAGCAGTACTTC.

The chain couples TRBV4-3 to TRBJ1-1, with D tentatively TRBD1 (5 bases). This CDR3 is built from 15 residues. Trimming removed 2 bases at V and 1 base at J, with 11 bases between. Germline V gene sequence: CDR1 LGHNA, CDR2 YSLEER. CDR3 DNA: TGCGCCAGCAGCCAACACGCGGGACGGAACACTGAAGCTTTCTTT. Translating it yields CASSQHAGRNTEAFF.

The chain carries TRBV29-1 and TRBJ1-1; maybe TRBD1 (6 bases). CDR1 is SQVTM, CDR2 ANQGSEA, per germline. The CDR3 is 12 amino acids. Trimming pared 3 bases from V and 6 bases from J, leaving 11 bases between. DNA of the CDR3: TGCAGCGTTGAGGAGGGGGGCGCTGAAGCTTTCTTT. This codes for CSVEEGGAEAFF. The full variable domain, its missing parts supplied by reference TRBV29-1 and TRBJ1-1, is SAVISQKPSRDICQRGTSLTIQCQVDSQVTMMFWYRQQPGQSLTLIATANQGSEATYESGFVIDKFPISRPNLTFSTLTVSNMSPEDSSIYLCSVEEGGAEAFFGQGTRLTVV.